This TCR beta chain stems from a study of cytotoxic CD8 clonotypes in ibrutinib-treated CLL. This clone was counted a single time. Its target is not known. Sequencing used immunoSEQ multiplex PCR; TCRdb keeps in-frame clones, though not all of them. The sample shows over 45,000 clones, 54% of them seen only once. V lost 0 bases and J lost 1, with 11 bases in between. Germline V gene sequence: CDR1 GTSNPN, CDR2 SVGIG (reference sequence). The CDR3 length is 15 residues. Whole-study findings and limits: Before falling back toward baseline at progression, clonality had risen at the time of ibrutinib response.

The TCR comes from a human donor with chronic lymphocytic leukemia. The starting material was PBMCs, obtained at disease progression, from a patient treated with ibrutinib. J is TRBJ2-3 and V is TRBV30; no clear D. This CDR3 is CAWSVWGIGTDTQYF. In DNA form, the CDR3 reads TGTGCCTGGAGTGTCTGGGGTATCGGCACAGATACGCAGTATTTT. Combining the CDR3 with reference TRBV30 and TRBJ2-3 gives the whole variable domain SQTIHQWPATLVQPVGSPLSLECTVEGTSNPNLYWYRQAAGRGLQLLFYSVGIGQISSEVPQNLSASRPQDRQFILSSKKLLLSDSGFYLCAWSVWGIGTDTQYFGPGTRLTVL.